Below, 14 T cell receptor beta chains from the same sample are listed, as sequenced in a study of T cells in Graves' hyperthyroidism and ophthalmopathy. The investigators amplified TCR beta CDR3 regions from RNA transcripts. First-round RT-PCR with HTBI primers amplified the TCR CDR3 region. TCRdb reprocessed the multiplex PCR reads with MiXCR, giving one entry per CDR3 protein. In the table there are a few hundred thousand distinct CDR3 sequences, approximately 15% of which are singletons. Material: blood. These receptors were collected from a woman aged 55-75 years with Graves' ophthalmopathy.

This clonotype was found many times. The chain uses TRBV28 and TRBJ1-2; 12 bases are a match to TRBD1. Germline CDR1 MDHEN, CDR2 SYDVKM. There are 18 residues in the CDR3. J was trimmed by 3 bases and V by 3 bases; bases with no gene match: 11. CDR3: CASSFAFVGTGGHYGYTF. The CDR3 nucleotides are TGTGCCAGCAGTTTTGCTTTCGTGGGGACAGGGGGCCACTATGGCTACACCTTC.

This clonotype appeared many times. The chain employs TRBV20-1 and TRBJ2-3, with D unresolved. Germline CDR1 reads DFQATT; CDR2 reads SNEGSKA (reference sequence). This CDR3 is built from 12 residues. The ends were cut back, 0 bases at V and 2 bases at J, with 3 bases in the middle. CDR3 bases: TGCAGTGCTAGAGACTACACAGATACGCAGTATTTT. Translated: CSARDYTDTQYF.

A few counts support this clonotype. One end of the junction varies from germline; a read error may be responsible. This sequence joins TRBV2 and TRBJ2-2; D remains unclear. In germline, CDR1 is SNHLY, CDR2 FYNNEI. The CDR3 loop spans 15 amino acids. CDR3 region: CTSSVQVRDTGELFF. CDR3 bases: TGTACCAGCAGTGTTCAGGTTCGGGACACCGGGGAGCTGTTTTTT. Together with reference TRBV2 and TRBJ2-2, the CDR3 gives the full variable domain: EPEVTQTPSHQVTQMGQEVILRCVPISNHLYFYWYRQILGQKVEFLVSFYNNEISEKSEIFDDQFSVERPDGSNFTLKIRSTKLEDSAMYFCTSSVQVRDTGELFFGEGSRLTVL.

This chain links TRBV28 with TRBJ1-6; D remains unclear. V was cut by 5 bases and J by 7 bases, with 6 bases left in between. The CDR3 is 12 residues long. CDR1 and CDR2 (germline): MDHEN, SYDVKM. The chain's CDR3 is CASSLTNSPLHF. The CDR3 region has the DNA TGTGCCAGCAGTCTGACCAATTCACCCCTCCACTTT.

In its sample, this clonotype was seen many times. V gene TRBV6-1 combines with J gene TRBJ2-7, with TRBD1 identical over 8 bases. J was trimmed by 7 bases and V by 5 bases; bases with no gene match: 34. Germline V gene lookup returns CDR1 MNHNS and CDR2 SASEGT. The CDR3 extends over 22 amino acids. CDR3: CASSYSHLTVRGPGRGLNEQYF. The DNA for the CDR3 is TGTGCCAGCAGTTATTCCCATCTCACTGTGCGCGGGCCGGGCAGGGGGCTAAATGAGCAGTACTTC.

This clonotype occurred many times. The chain uses TRBV28 and TRBJ1-1; D remains ambiguous. This CDR3 has 14 amino acids. The germline V and J ends were trimmed by 7 bases and 5 bases, with 17 bases remaining between them. The V gene's germline CDR1 is MDHEN and CDR2 SYDVKM. CDR3 sequence reads: CASILFGVGTEAFF. In nucleotides, the CDR3 is TGTGCCAGCATATTATTTGGGGTAGGGACTGAAGCTTTCTTT.

This clonotype was detected ten times or more. The chain has TRBV7-2 and TRBJ2-6, with no clear D. V was clipped by 1 base and J by 3 bases, with 1 base between them. This CDR3 has 13 amino acids. Per the germline V gene, CDR1 is SGHTA and CDR2 is FQGNSA. CDR3 DNA: TGTGCCAGCAGCTTAGTTGGGGCCAACGTCCTGACTTTC. Translating it yields CASSLVGANVLTF. The whole variable domain, remainder taken from reference TRBV7-2 and TRBJ2-6, is GAGVSQSPSNKVTEKGKDVELRCDPISGHTALYWYRQSLGQGLEFLIYFQGNSAPDKSGLPSDRFSAERTGGSVSTLTIQRTQQEDSAVYLCASSLVGANVLTFGAGSRLTVL.

In this sample, this clonotype turned up a few times. The chain combines TRBV4-1 with TRBJ2-1; D is unresolved. The V gene's germline CDR1 is MGHRA and CDR2 YSYEKL. Trimming cost V 0 bases and J 6 bases, with 9 bases left between them. CDR3 size: 14 residues. CDR3 bases: TGCGCCAGCAGCCAAGATTGGTTCACCAATGAGCAGTTCTTC. Its protein product is CASSQDWFTNEQFF.

This clonotype appeared many times. The genes are TRBV20-1 and TRBJ2-1; 9 positions match TRBD2. This CDR3 contains 15 residues. J was trimmed by 2 bases and V by 4 bases; bases with no gene match: 6. Germline V CDR1 and CDR2: DFQATT, SNEGSKA (reference sequence). Here the CDR3 DNA reads TGCAGTGCTACTAGCGGGAAGAAGCCCTACAATGAGCAGTTCTTC. Protein sequence: CSATSGKKPYNEQFF.

This clonotype appeared many times. The chain carries TRBV7-2 and TRBJ2-5; 7 nucleotides match TRBD1. V dropped 4 bases and J dropped 5; count of bases not matched to a gene: 7. Germline values: CDR1 SGHTA, CDR2 FQGNSA. CDR3 length: 14 amino acids. The CDR3 nucleotides read TGTGCCAGCAGCTGGAGGACAGGCGGGGAGACCCAGTACTTC. It codes for CASSWRTGGETQYF.

In its sample, this clonotype was seen many times. The rearrangement uses TRBV5-1 and TRBJ1-1; D is uncertain. The CDR3 is made up of 13 amino acids. Looked up from germline, CDR1 is SGHRS and CDR2 is YFSETQ. Trimming cost V 0 bases and J 7 bases, with 10 bases left between them. CDR3 loop: CASSLESGFEAFF. The CDR3 bases are TGCGCCAGCAGCTTGGAGTCAGGCTTTGAAGCTTTCTTT.

This sequence joins TRBV9 and TRBJ2-1; the D gene is possibly TRBD1 (6 bases). Germline V lookup: CDR1 SGDLS, CDR2 YYNGEE. The CDR3 runs 14 residues. V dropped 4 bases and J dropped 7 bases, with 15 bases sitting between them. This chain's CDR3 is CASSPGDVSNEQFF. The CDR3 DNA follows: TGTGCCAGCAGCCCAGGGGATGTCTCTAATGAGCAGTTCTTC.

Ten or more counts support this clonotype. This rearrangement joins TRBV6-1 to TRBJ1-1, with 8 bases aligning to TRBD1. This CDR3 is 14 amino acids long. The germline V gene has CDR1 MNHNS and CDR2 SASEGT. The V and J ends lost 6 bases and 1 base, in that order; junction bases with no gene match: 4. The CDR3 protein is CASSQTGENTEAFF. The CDR3, as DNA: TGTGCCAGCAGCCAGACAGGGGAGAACACTGAAGCTTTCTTT.

This clonotype has ten or more counts. V usage is TRBV5-1 and J usage is TRBJ2-7; D remains unclear. The V gene's germline CDR1 is SGHRS and CDR2 YFSETQ. With 0 bases removed from V and 4 bases from J, the gap between germline ends came to 14 bases. This CDR3 has 15 amino acids. The CDR3 DNA follows: TGCGCCAGCAGCTTGGGGGGTCCAACCCTTTACGAGCAGTACTTC. Protein product: CASSLGGPTLYEQYF.